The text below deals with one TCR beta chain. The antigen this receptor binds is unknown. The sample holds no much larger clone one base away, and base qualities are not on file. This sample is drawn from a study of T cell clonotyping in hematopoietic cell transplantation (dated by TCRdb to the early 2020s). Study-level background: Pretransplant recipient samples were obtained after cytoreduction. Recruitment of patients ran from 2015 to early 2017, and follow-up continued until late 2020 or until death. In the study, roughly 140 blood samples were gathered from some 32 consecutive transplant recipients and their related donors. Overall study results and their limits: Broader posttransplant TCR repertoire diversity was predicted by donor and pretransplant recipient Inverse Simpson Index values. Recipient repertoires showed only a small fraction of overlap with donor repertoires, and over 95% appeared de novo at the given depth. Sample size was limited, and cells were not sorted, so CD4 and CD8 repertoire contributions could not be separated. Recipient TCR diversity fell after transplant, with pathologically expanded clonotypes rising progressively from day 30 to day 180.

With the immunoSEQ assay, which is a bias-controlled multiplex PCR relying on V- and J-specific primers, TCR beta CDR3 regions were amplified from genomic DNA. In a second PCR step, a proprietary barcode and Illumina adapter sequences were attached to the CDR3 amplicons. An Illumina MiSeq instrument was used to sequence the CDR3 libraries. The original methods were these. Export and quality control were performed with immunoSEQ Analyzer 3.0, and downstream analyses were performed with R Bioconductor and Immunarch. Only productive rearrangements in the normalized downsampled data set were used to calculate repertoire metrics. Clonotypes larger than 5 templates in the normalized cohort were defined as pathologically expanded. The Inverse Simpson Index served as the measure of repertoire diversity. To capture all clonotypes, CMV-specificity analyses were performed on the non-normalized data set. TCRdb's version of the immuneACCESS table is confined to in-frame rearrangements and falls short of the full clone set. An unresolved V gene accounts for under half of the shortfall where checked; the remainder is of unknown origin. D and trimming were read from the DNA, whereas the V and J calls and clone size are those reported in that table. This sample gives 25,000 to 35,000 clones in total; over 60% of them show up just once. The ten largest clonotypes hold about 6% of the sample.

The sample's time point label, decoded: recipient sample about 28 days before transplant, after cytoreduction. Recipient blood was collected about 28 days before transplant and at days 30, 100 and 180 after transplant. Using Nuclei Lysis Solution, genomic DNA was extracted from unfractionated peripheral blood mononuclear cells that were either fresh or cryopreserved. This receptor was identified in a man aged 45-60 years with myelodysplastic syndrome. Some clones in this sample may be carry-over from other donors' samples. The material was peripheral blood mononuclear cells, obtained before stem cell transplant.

The DNA sequence is as follows: TGTGCCAGCAGCTTAGGCAACTCCTACGAGCAGTACTTC. It specifies CASSLGNSYEQYF. This chain joins TRBV7-9 to TRBJ2-7, with an unclear D gene assignment. The germline V gene (reference sequence) sets CDR1 to SEHNR and CDR2 to FQNEAQ. V drops 1 base and J drops 0 bases, leaving 4 bases in between. The CDR3 spans 13 residues, from the cysteine through the phenylalanine. The CDR3 DNA has 39 bases and is translated from base 1.